This TCR beta chain originates from a study of cytomegalovirus exposure and HLA in healthy donors. CDR3 size: 15 residues. From germline, CDR1 is SGHTA and CDR2 FQGNSA. Study-wide findings and caveats: Cytomegalovirus-associated TCR beta chains were listed, numbering 150 to 200. The study found most TCR sequences rare, yet found some public TCRs in many donors.

Turning to this clone: What it recognizes is unknown. A junction end diverges from the germline sequence, so it may reflect a read error.

It was with 60 Vbeta and 13 Jbeta primers that the PCR ran. Sequencing used immunoSEQ multiplex PCR; TCRdb keeps in-frame clones, though not all of them. The sample has 100,000 to 150,000 clones, 75% to 85% seen once. This TCR came from a woman in her fifties or sixties in good health and CMV-seropositive. This chain joins TRBV7-2 and TRBJ1-3, with a weak D call TRBD1 (6 bases). Sequencing was carried out using PBMCs. CDR3 nucleotide sequence: TGTGCCAGCAGCTTAGGGGGGGGCTCTGGGAACACCATATATTTT. This translates into CASSLGGGSGNTIYF.